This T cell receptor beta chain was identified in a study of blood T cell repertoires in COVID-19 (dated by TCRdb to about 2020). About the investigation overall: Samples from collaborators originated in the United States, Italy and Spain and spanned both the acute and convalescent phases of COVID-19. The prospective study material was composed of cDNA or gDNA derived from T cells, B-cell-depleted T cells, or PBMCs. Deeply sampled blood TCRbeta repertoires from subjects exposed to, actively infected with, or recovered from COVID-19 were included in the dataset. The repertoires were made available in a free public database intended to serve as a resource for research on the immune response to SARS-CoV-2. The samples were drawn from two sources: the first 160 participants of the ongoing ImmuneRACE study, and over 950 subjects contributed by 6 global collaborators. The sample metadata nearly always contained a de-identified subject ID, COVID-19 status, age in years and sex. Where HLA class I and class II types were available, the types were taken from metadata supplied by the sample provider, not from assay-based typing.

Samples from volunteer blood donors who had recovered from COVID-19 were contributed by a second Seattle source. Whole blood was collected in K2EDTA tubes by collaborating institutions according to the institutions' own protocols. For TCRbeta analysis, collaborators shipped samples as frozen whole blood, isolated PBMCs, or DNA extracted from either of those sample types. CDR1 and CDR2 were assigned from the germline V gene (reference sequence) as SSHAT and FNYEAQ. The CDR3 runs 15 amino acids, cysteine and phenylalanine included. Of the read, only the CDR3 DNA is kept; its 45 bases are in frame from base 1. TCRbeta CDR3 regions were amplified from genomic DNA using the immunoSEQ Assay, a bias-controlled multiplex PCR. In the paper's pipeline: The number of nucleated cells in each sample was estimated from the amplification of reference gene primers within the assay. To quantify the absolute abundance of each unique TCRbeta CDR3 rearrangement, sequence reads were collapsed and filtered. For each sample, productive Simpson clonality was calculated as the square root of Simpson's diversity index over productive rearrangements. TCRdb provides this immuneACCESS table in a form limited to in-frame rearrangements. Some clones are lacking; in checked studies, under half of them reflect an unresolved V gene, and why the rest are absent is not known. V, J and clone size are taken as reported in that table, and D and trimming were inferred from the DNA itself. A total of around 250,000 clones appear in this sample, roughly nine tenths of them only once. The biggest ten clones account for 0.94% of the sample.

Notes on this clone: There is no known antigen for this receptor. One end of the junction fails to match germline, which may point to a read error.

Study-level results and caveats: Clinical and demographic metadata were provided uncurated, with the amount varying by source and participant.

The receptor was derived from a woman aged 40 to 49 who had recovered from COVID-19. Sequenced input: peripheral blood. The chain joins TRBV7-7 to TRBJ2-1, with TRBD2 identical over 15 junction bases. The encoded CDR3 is CASSVGTSGRNEQFF. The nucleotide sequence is TGTGCTAGCAGCGTCGGGACTAGCGGGAGGAATGAGCAGTTCTTC. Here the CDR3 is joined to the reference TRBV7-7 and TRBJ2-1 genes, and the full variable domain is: GAGVSQSPRYKVTKRGQDVTLRCDPISSHATLYWYQQALGQGPEFLTYFNYEAQPDKSGLPSDRFSAERPEGSISTLTIQRTEQRDSAMYRCASSVGTSGRNEQFFGPGTRLTVL.